The clone carrying this TCR beta chain has more than one count but fewer than ten. Its antigen is as yet unknown. Purity (above 95%) was reached by all sorted populations. The study reverse transcribed the entire isolated RNA, so it sequenced expressed TCRB transcripts. Only in-frame clones appear in the TCRdb table, and some are missing; sequencing was by immunoSEQ multiplex PCR. The profile covers roughly 330,000 clones, with approximately 15% appearing a single time and roughly 0.015% taken by the ten largest. The CDR3 has 16 amino acids. Germline V gene lookup returns CDR1 ENHRY and CDR2 SYGVKD. V shed 6 bases, J shed 5 bases, and the junction held 13 bases outside the gene matches. The sample originates from a study of beta chain features in type 1 diabetes. For the study at large: Sorted cells, roughly 100,000,000 in number, were examined across all samples. Study outcomes and limitations: Cells that show high TCR expression could be over-represented by cDNA sequencing. Shortening of TCRB CDR3s, moderate but significant, appeared in all four CD4+ subsets of Type 1 diabetes patients.

The source of this sequence is a woman between 18 and 29 years old with type 1 diabetes. The rearrangement uses TRBV10-3 and TRBJ2-1, with 7 bases identical to TRBD2. Sequenced: naive CD4+ T cells from blood. CDR3 nucleotide sequence: TGTGCCATCAGGGCACGTGGCGGGAGCTGGGACAATGAGCAGTTCTTC. Encoded protein: CAIRARGGSWDNEQFF.